One and the same sample provided the 26 T cell receptor beta chains below, sequenced in a study of blood T cell repertoires in COVID-19. Only in-frame clones appear in the TCRdb table, and some are missing; sequencing was by immunoSEQ multiplex PCR. Of 430,000 or so clones listed, 88% were seen once; the top ten hold less than 2%. Sequencing used PBMCs or T cells enriched from blood (not recorded which). Receptor source: a woman aged 40 to 50 who had recovered from COVID-19.

V usage is TRBV6-1 and J usage is TRBJ2-3; D is possibly TRBD2 (5 bases). Germline V gene lookup returns CDR1 MNHNS and CDR2 SASEGT. V lost 1 base to trimming and J lost 7 bases, with 9 bases between them. The CDR3 sequence is 13 residues long. Written as DNA, the CDR3 is TGTGCCAGCAGTGAAGGCCTAGCTAATACGCAGTATTTT. Protein sequence: CASSEGLANTQYF.

The V call is TRBV24-1, the J call TRBJ2-1; 11 bases agree with TRBD1. Trimming took 2 bases from V and 6 from J; bases not matched to a gene: 2. The CDR3 is made up of 15 amino acids. Germline V gene sequence: CDR1 KGHDR, CDR2 SFDVKD. This chain's CDR3 is CATSDSGQGGNEQFF. The CDR3 bases are TGTGCCACCAGTGATTCGGGACAGGGGGGCAATGAGCAGTTCTTC.

The chain joins TRBV4-3 to TRBJ2-3; perhaps TRBD2 as D (6 bases). Between the trimmed V and J ends, which lost 2 bases and 5 bases, there was a span of 11 bases. Germline loops: CDR1 LGHNA, CDR2 YSLEER. CDR3 length equals 14 residues. The CDR3 nucleotides read TGCGCCAGCAGCCAACGGGACTCTAAAGATACGCAGTATTTT. Its protein product is CASSQRDSKDTQYF.

The chain links TRBV12-3 or TRBV12-4 to TRBJ2-5; TRBD2 is a possible D gene (5 bases). The CDR3 runs to 13 residues. V was shortened by 7 bases and J by 5 bases, with 14 bases between the two germline ends. CDR3 residues: CASTPRGLETQYF. The DNA of the CDR3 is TGTGCCAGCACCCCGCGCGGGCTTGAGACCCAGTACTTC.

The V gene is TRBV7-6, the J gene TRBJ2-7; 9 bases agree with TRBD2. This CDR3 has 14 amino acids. In germline, CDR1 is SGHVS, CDR2 FNYEAQ. Losses at the gene ends were 3 bases for V and 5 bases for J; bases not matched to a gene: 5. The CDR3 coding sequence is TGTGCCAGCAGCTTTAGCGGGAGCAAAGACGAGCAGTACTTC. Its translation is CASSFSGSKDEQYF.

The chain combines TRBV12-3 or TRBV12-4 with TRBJ2-7, with D perhaps matching TRBD2 (5 bases). The ends were cut back, 7 bases at V and 2 bases at J, with 12 bases in the middle. The length of the CDR3 is 13 residues. The CDR3, as DNA: TGTGCCAGCACCCTGACGGGGACCTACGAGCAGTACTTC. Protein sequence: CASTLTGTYEQYF.

The J gene is TRBJ2-3, the V gene TRBV4-1; the match to TRBD2 covers 8 bases. V shed 0 bases, J shed 8 bases, and the junction held 10 bases outside the gene matches. Germline V gives CDR1 MGHRA, CDR2 YSYEKL. This CDR3 is 16 amino acids long. CDR3 nucleotide sequence: TGCGCCAGCAGCCAAGAGACTAGCGTCCAACTGGGTACGCAGTATTTT. Residues: CASSQETSVQLGTQYF.

The J gene is TRBJ2-4, the V gene TRBV24-1; the match to TRBD2 covers 13 bases. J lost 0 bases, V lost 11 bases, and 15 bases had no gene match. CDR3 size: 19 residues. CDR1 and CDR2 (germline): KGHDR, SFDVKD. The CDR3 protein is CAIKRIRTSGRKAKNIQYF. CDR3 in DNA: TGTGCCATAAAAAGAATTAGGACTAGCGGGAGAAAAGCCAAAAACATTCAGTACTTC.

The chain joins TRBV4-3 to TRBJ2-1, with 10 bases aligning to TRBD2. Per the germline V gene, CDR1 is LGHNA and CDR2 is YSLEER. The V segment lost 4 bases and the J segment 4 bases; nucleotides outside the gene matches: 4. This CDR3 comprises 15 residues. The CDR3 loop is CASSRRLAGYNEQFF. The CDR3 DNA reads TGCGCCAGCAGCCGGAGACTAGCGGGTTACAATGAGCAGTTCTTC.

This chain links TRBV11-2 with TRBJ2-7; D is possibly TRBD2 (5 bases). The CDR3 consists of 14 residues. Germline lookup yields CDR1 SGHAT and CDR2 FQNNGV. The V gene lost 3 bases and the J gene lost 6 bases, with 15 bases spanning the gap. The CDR3 DNA reads as TGTGCCAGCAGCTTGGGTGGGAGCTTCGGCGAGCAGTACTTC. Its protein product is CASSLGGSFGEQYF. Variable domain in full (rest from reference TRBV11-2 and TRBJ2-7): EAGVAQSPRYKIIEKRQSVAFWCNPISGHATLYWYQQILGQGPKLLIQFQNNGVVDDSQLPKDRFSAERLKGVDSTLKIQPAKLEDSAVYLCASSLGGSFGEQYFGPGTRLTVT.

As to this clone: The sample has other DNA sequences that encode this CDR3 too. The chain links TRBV5-1 to TRBJ1-6; D unresolved. This CDR3 region has 13 residues. V shed 4 bases and J shed 8 bases, with 10 bases lying between them. The germline gives CDR1 SGHRS, CDR2 YFSETQ. CDR3 in amino acids: CASSLKLDSPLHF. The CDR3 DNA follows: TGCGCCAGCAGCCTAAAATTGGATTCACCCCTCCACTTT.

V and J are TRBV14 and TRBJ2-5; the match to TRBD2 covers 13 bases. CDR3 length: 16 residues. Germline V gene sequence: CDR1 SGHDN, CDR2 FVKESK. V shed 6 bases and J 7 bases; nucleotides not matched to a gene: 11. The CDR3 bases are TGTGCCAGCAGTTCTACTAGCGGGAGGGCCCTGGGGACCCAGTACTTC. Translating it yields CASSSTSGRALGTQYF.

The V call is TRBV7-9, the J call TRBJ2-3, with 10 bases matching TRBD1. V gave up 5 bases and J gave up 0 bases; unmatched junction bases: 2. Germline V gene data show CDR1 as SEHNR and CDR2 as FQNEAQ (reference sequence). This CDR3 comprises 15 residues. CDR3 protein: CASSPGQGSTDTQYF. DNA of the CDR3: TGTGCCAGCAGCCCGGGACAGGGGAGCACAGATACGCAGTATTTT.

The rearrangement links TRBV6-5 to TRBJ2-1; a weak D match, TRBD2 (5 bases). Germline lookup yields CDR1 MNHEY and CDR2 SVGAGI. The V and J ends lost 5 bases and 4 bases respectively, with 12 bases between them. The CDR3 extends over 14 amino acids. The CDR3 DNA is TGTGCCAGCAGTAAGGACTTATCTTACAATGAGCAGTTCTTC. Protein: CASSKDLSYNEQFF.

V usage is TRBV27 and J usage is TRBJ1-5, with a weak D call TRBD1 (6 bases). V dropped 3 bases and J dropped 5 bases, with 14 bases sitting between them. Germline loops: CDR1 MNHEY, CDR2 SMNVEV (reference sequence). The CDR3 runs to 15 residues. The CDR3 sequence: CASSFQGRGDQPQHF. CDR3 nucleotide sequence: TGTGCCAGCAGTTTCCAGGGGCGAGGTGATCAGCCCCAGCATTTT.

The rearrangement uses TRBV5-5 and TRBJ1-1; the D is unclear. Germline CDR1 SGHKS, CDR2 YYEKEE (reference sequence). Between the trimmed V and J ends, which lost 6 bases and 10 bases, there was a span of 13 bases. This CDR3 has 11 amino acids. This CDR3 reads CASNEGRGAFF. CDR3 sequence (DNA): TGTGCCAGCAACGAAGGACGGGGAGCTTTCTTT.

This rearrangement joins TRBV30 to TRBJ1-3, with a tentative D call TRBD1 (6 bases). Germline values: CDR1 GTSNPN, CDR2 SVGIG (reference sequence). Trimming stripped 5 bases from V and 0 bases from J, with 14 bases between. The CDR3 has 15 residues. The CDR3 region is CAWEGHLSSGNTIYF. The CDR3 DNA sequence: TGTGCCTGGGAGGGACACCTAAGCTCTGGAAACACCATATATTTT.

The genes are TRBV10-2 and TRBJ1-6; D not resolved. With 4 bases removed from V and 2 bases from J, the gap between germline ends came to 9 bases. This CDR3 is built from 15 residues. Germline loops: CDR1 WSHSY, CDR2 SAAADI. CDR3 sequence: CASSGQETYNSPLHF. CDR3 bases: TGCGCCAGCAGTGGGCAGGAAACCTATAATTCACCCCTCCACTTT.

CDR3 DNA sequence: TGTGCCAGCAGTTTAAATTCGGTTTCCTATGGCTACACCTTC. Its translation is CASSLNSVSYGYTF. V usage is TRBV27 and J usage is TRBJ1-2; D not certain. The germline gives CDR1 MNHEY, CDR2 SMNVEV (reference sequence). The length of the CDR3 is 14 residues. V lost 2 bases and J 4 bases, leaving 11 bases between the germline ends.

The gene calls are TRBV12-3 or TRBV12-4 and TRBJ1-5, with D tentatively TRBD1 (5 bases). The CDR3 consists of 13 residues. Trimming removed 6 bases from V and 9 bases from J, with 15 bases in between. This CDR3 reads CASSPQSGGPQHF. CDR3 bases: TGTGCCAGCAGCCCCCAGTCGGGGGGGCCCCAGCATTTT.

The gene calls are TRBV27 and TRBJ2-3; 7 nucleotides align to TRBD2. Germline values: CDR1 MNHEY, CDR2 SMNVEV (reference sequence). The CDR3 contains 14 residues. V trimming: 2 bases; J trimming: 2 bases; junction bases outside the gene matches: 1. This chain's CDR3 is CASSLSGTTDTQYF. Here the CDR3 DNA reads TGTGCCAGCAGTTTAAGCGGGACCACAGATACGCAGTATTTT.

V and J are TRBV3-1 (or the pseudogene TRBV3-2) and TRBJ1-1; no clear D. Germline loops: CDR1 LGHDT, CDR2 YNNKEL (reference sequence). This CDR3 has 14 residues. Deletions cut 1 base from V and 0 bases from J, with 6 bases between. CDR3 in DNA: TGTGCCAGCAGCCAAGGCAACTTGAACACTGAAGCTTTCTTT. Encoded protein: CASSQGNLNTEAFF.

This clone was found a few times. The rearrangement uses TRBV10-2 and TRBJ1-6, with 7 positions matching TRBD1. The CDR3 totals 13 residues. CDR1 is WSHSY, CDR2 SAAADI, per germline. The V gene end was trimmed by 8 bases and the J gene end by 7 bases; junction bases not matched to a gene: 5. CDR3 nucleotide sequence: TGCGCCAGCGCCACAGGGGCGAATTCACCCCTCCACTTT. Translation: CASATGANSPLHF.

J is TRBJ2-1 and V is TRBV19; 9 bases match TRBD1. The V gene's germline CDR1 is LNHDA and CDR2 SQIVND (reference sequence). J gave up 5 bases and V 6 bases, and 8 bases lay outside the gene matches. The CDR3 extends over 15 amino acids. CDR3 sequence: CASSDPGQGDNEQFF. The CDR3 DNA reads TGTGCCAGTAGCGACCCGGGACAGGGTGACAATGAGCAGTTCTTC.

This CDR3 reads CATSDTTPRNEQFF. Here the CDR3 DNA reads TGTGCCACCAGTGATACCACCCCTCGGAATGAGCAGTTCTTC. V usage is TRBV24-1 and J usage is TRBJ2-1; D gene uncertain. V was trimmed by 3 bases and J by 7 bases, leaving 12 bases between them. CDR3 length: 14 amino acids. Germline V CDR1 and CDR2: KGHDR, SFDVKD.

This chain uses TRBV7-8 with TRBJ1-2; TRBD1 matches 11 bases. This CDR3 spans 16 amino acids. The V gene's germline CDR1 is SGHVS and CDR2 FQNEAQ. Trimming cost V 2 bases and J 7 bases; bases outside gene matches: 9. In DNA form, the CDR3 reads TGTGCCAGCAGCTTAAATGGACAGGGGGCCTACGGTGGCTACACCTTC. Translated: CASSLNGQGAYGGYTF.